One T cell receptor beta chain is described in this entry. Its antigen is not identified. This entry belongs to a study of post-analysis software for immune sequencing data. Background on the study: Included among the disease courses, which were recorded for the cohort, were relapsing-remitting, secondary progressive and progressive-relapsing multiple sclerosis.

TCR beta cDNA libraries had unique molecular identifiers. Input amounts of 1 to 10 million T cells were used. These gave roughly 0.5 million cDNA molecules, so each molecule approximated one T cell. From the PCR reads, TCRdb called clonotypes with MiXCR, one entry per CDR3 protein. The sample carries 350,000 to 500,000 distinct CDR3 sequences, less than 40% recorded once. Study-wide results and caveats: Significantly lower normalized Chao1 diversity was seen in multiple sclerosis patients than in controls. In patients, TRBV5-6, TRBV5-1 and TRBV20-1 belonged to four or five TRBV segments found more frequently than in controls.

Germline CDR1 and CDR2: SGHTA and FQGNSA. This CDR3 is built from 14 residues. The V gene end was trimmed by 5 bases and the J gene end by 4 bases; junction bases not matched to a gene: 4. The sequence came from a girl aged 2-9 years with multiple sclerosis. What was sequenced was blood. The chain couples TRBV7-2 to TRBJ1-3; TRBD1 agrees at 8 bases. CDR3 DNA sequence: TGTGCCAGCAGCCCTACAGGGGGGGGAAACACCATATATTTT. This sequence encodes CASSPTGGGNTIYF.